The present T cell receptor (beta chain) was sequenced within a study of blood T cell repertoires in COVID-19. As for the study in general: COVID-19 samples, acute and convalescent, were from the United States, Italy and Spain. The cDNA or gDNA used as material had been derived from T cells, B-cell-depleted T cells, or PBMCs.

Deletions cut 0 bases from V and 3 bases from J, with 9 bases between. The CDR3 covers 14 residues. Looked up from germline, CDR1 is SGHRS and CDR2 is YFSETQ. Some clones are missing from TCRdb's copy, which holds only in-frame ones; the method was immunoSEQ multiplex PCR. This table holds about 140,000 clones, 60% to 80% found once. Two consecutive negative NP/OP PCR tests, clearance, or resolved symptoms defined Cohort 3 recovery. To note about this clone: This sample also contains other DNA sequences that code for the same CDR3.

This TCR was sampled from a woman in her fifties or sixties who had recovered from COVID-19. The chain employs TRBV5-1 and TRBJ1-1; D not certain. Sequencing used PBMCs or T cells enriched from blood (not recorded which). For the CDR3, the DNA is TGCGCCAGCAGCTTGGTTGGAGCCGACACTGAAGCTTTCTTT. Translation: CASSLVGADTEAFF.